These 26 T cell receptor beta chains were all obtained from the same sample, sequenced in a study of T-cell reconstitution after alpha-beta-depleted transplantation in children (dated by TCRdb to the mid-2010s). In light of the paper, this sample's treatment or condition label describes: allogeneic hematopoietic cell transplantation with graft depleted of TCRalphabeta T cells and CD19 B cells. The receptor library was made with PCR. The sequencer was an Illumina HiSeq 2500. TCR libraries were prepared with molecular barcoding, using unique molecular identifiers to normalize TCRbeta repertoire quantification. The public sequencing data were trimmed at Q25 with fastp and processed into clonotypes with MiXCR by TCRdb, which kept only in-frame beta chains. Each entry is one CDR3 protein sequence, shown with its most common DNA and genes. This sample is represented by about 210,000 distinct CDR3 sequences; roughly a sixth of them were singletons. Just under 45% of the sample rests with the top ten.

This specimen consisted of PBMCs, mostly from graft donor cells, obtained 360 days after TCRalphabeta/CD19-depleted stem cell transplant. The receptors come from a male patient between 2 and 9 years old who had a stem cell transplant for acute lymphoblastic leukemia, so the T cells may come from the graft donor.

This clonotype was seen more than once but under ten times. The CDR3 protein is CASSLGQVLGKLFF. CDR3 nucleotides: TGTGCCAGCAGTTTAGGTCAGGTCCTGGGGAAACTGTTTTTT. The chain links TRBV12-3 or TRBV12-4 to TRBJ1-4; D unclear. The CDR3 contains 14 residues. V dropped 1 base and J dropped 11 bases, with 14 bases sitting between them.

This clonotype came up many times. This chain joins TRBV29-1 and TRBJ2-7; D is possibly TRBD1 (6 bases). Trimming left V 4 bases short and J 3 bases short, with 13 bases between. The CDR3 consists of 13 residues. Germline V CDR1 and CDR2: SQVTM, ANQGSEA. This chain's CDR3 is CSVVPDRNYEQYF. DNA of the CDR3: TGCAGCGTTGTCCCGGACAGAAACTACGAGCAGTACTTC.

This clonotype was observed a few times. The rearrangement joins TRBV18 to TRBJ2-1; TRBD2 agrees at 11 bases. The trim removed 5 bases at V and 2 bases at J, leaving 8 bases unmatched. This CDR3 has 17 amino acids. The germline V gene encodes CDR1 KGHSH and CDR2 LQKENI. The CDR3 nucleotides are TGTGCCAGCTCAACATACCTAGCGGGGGGTACCTACAATGAGCAGTTCTTC. It translates to CASSTYLAGGTYNEQFF.

The chain employs TRBV4-1 and TRBJ1-1; TRBD1 is a possible D gene (6 bases). The CDR3 contains 13 residues. Trimming shortened V by 8 bases and J by 8 bases, and 18 bases separated the two germline ends. Germline CDR1 and CDR2: MGHRA and YSYEKL. This chain's CDR3 is CASCHREGSEAFF. The CDR3 nucleotides read TGCGCCAGCTGTCACAGGGAAGGGAGCGAAGCTTTCTTT.

In its sample, this clonotype was seen a few times. The chain couples TRBV20-1 to TRBJ2-1; a possible D gene is TRBD1 (6 bases). The CDR3 is 16 residues long. CDR1 is DFQATT and CDR2 is SNEGSKA in the germline V gene (reference sequence). Trimming removed 3 bases at V and 1 base at J, with 16 bases between. The CDR3 here is CSASIPRGISYNEQFF. CDR3 nucleotide sequence: TGCAGTGCTAGTATACCCAGGGGCATTTCCTACAATGAGCAGTTCTTC.

This clonotype showed up just a few times. This chain uses TRBV20-1 with TRBJ2-3; TRBD2 matches at 12 bases. Per germline, CDR1 DFQATT and CDR2 SNEGSKA (reference sequence). Unmatched junction bases numbered 1, after V lost 5 bases and J lost 4 bases. The CDR3 spans 13 residues. Here the CDR3 DNA reads TGCAGTGCTCGACTAGCGGGGGCAGATACGCAGTATTTT. It encodes CSARLAGADTQYF.

This chain uses TRBV15 with TRBJ2-1; tentative D call: TRBD1 (6 bases). Trimming cost V 0 bases and J 0 bases, with 12 bases left between them. The length of the CDR3 is 17 residues. In germline, CDR1 is LNHNV, CDR2 YYDKDF (reference sequence). This CDR3 reads CATSRDPTGLSYNEQFF. The CDR3 nucleotides read TGTGCCACCAGCAGAGATCCTACAGGGCTCTCCTACAATGAGCAGTTCTTC.

The chain carries TRBV27 and TRBJ2-7; D is uncertain. The CDR3 is made up of 15 amino acids. CDR1 is MNHEY, CDR2 SMNVEV, per germline (reference sequence). Trimming cost V 5 bases and J 0 bases, with 14 bases left between them. The CDR3: CASSPHGRSSYEQYF. The CDR3 region has the DNA TGTGCCAGCAGTCCGCACGGACGGAGCTCCTACGAGCAGTACTTC.

The rearrangement links TRBV29-1 to TRBJ2-5, with unresolved D. Looked up from germline, CDR1 is SQVTM and CDR2 is ANQGSEA. This CDR3 spans 13 amino acids. V lost 4 bases and J lost 7, with 16 bases in between. CDR3 amino acids: CSVAPRHTLTQYF. The CDR3 DNA follows: TGCAGCGTTGCTCCTAGACATACCTTGACCCAGTACTTC.

This sequence joins TRBV7-8 and TRBJ1-5; D gene uncertain. In germline, CDR1 is SGHVS, CDR2 FQNEAQ. CDR3 size: 14 residues. V lost 7 bases to trimming and J lost 4 bases, with 14 bases between them. This chain's CDR3 is CASKAGGLNQPQHF. Here the CDR3 DNA reads TGTGCCAGCAAGGCAGGCGGGCTAAATCAGCCCCAGCATTTT. Full variable domain (missing parts from reference TRBV7-8 and TRBJ1-5): GAGVSQSPRYKVAKRGQDVALRCDPISGHVSLFWYQQALGQGPEFLTYFQNEAQLDKSGLPSDRFFAERPEGSVSTLKIQRTQQEDSAVYLCASKAGGLNQPQHFGDGTRLSIL.

This clonotype has at least ten counts. The V call is TRBV30, the J call TRBJ1-1; possibly TRBD1 for D (6 bases). The CDR3 loop spans 13 amino acids. Trimming pared 0 bases from V and 4 bases from J, leaving 9 bases between. Germline V CDR1 and CDR2: GTSNPN, SVGIG (reference sequence). CDR3 DNA: TGTGCCTGGAGTGTAGGGGGGGGCACTGAAGCTTTCTTT. Encoded protein: CAWSVGGGTEAFF.

Only a few counts were recorded for this clonotype. The V and J genes are TRBV27 and TRBJ2-7; TRBD1 matches at 7 bases. The germline V gene encodes CDR1 MNHEY and CDR2 SMNVEV (reference sequence). CDR3 length: 15 amino acids. The V segment lost 5 bases and the J segment 6 bases; nucleotides outside the gene matches: 13. The CDR3 protein is CASSITWTGEAEQYF. The DNA of the CDR3 is TGTGCCAGCAGTATAACCTGGACAGGTGAGGCCGAGCAGTACTTC.

This clonotype was counted a few times. The V call is TRBV20-1, the J call TRBJ1-2, with 7 positions matching TRBD1. CDR1 DFQATT and CDR2 SNEGSKA come from the germline V gene (reference sequence). This CDR3 spans 14 amino acids. V was clipped by 5 bases and J by 7 bases; unmatched bases: 13. The CDR3 DNA sequence: TGCAGTGCTCTCAAGGGGGCCGGGATGGCTGGCTACACCTTC. Amino acids: CSALKGAGMAGYTF.

The DNA of the CDR3 is TGTGCCAGCAGTCTGAACAGGGGACAGCCCCAGCATTTT. This encodes CASSLNRGQPQHF. The J gene is TRBJ1-5, the V gene TRBV12-3 or TRBV12-4; 7 positions match TRBD1. CDR3 length: 13 residues. J was trimmed by 7 bases and V by 5 bases; bases with no gene match: 5.

There are a few counts of this clonotype. This sequence joins TRBV7-2 and TRBJ2-4; D is perhaps TRBD1 (6 bases). The CDR3 loop spans 19 amino acids. CDR1 is SGHTA and CDR2 is FQGNSA in the germline V gene. The germline V and J ends were trimmed by 0 bases and 0 bases, with 18 bases remaining between them. The CDR3 DNA is TGTGCCAGCAGCTTAGCGGGGGCGACTACAATTTTAGCCAAAAACATTCAGTACTTC. This codes for CASSLAGATTILAKNIQYF.

J is TRBJ2-1 and V is TRBV7-2, with no clear D. Between the trimmed V and J ends, which lost 7 bases and 2 bases, there was a span of 15 bases. Germline CDR1 SGHTA, CDR2 FQGNSA. There are 15 residues in the CDR3. The CDR3 loop is CASTTTVTPYNEQFF. DNA for the CDR3: TGTGCCAGCACCACCACAGTAACGCCCTACAATGAGCAGTTCTTC.

V gene TRBV7-2 combines with J gene TRBJ2-3; D perhaps matches TRBD2 (5 bases). Germline values: CDR1 SGHTA, CDR2 FQGNSA. The CDR3 runs to 14 residues. V lost 4 bases and J lost 8, with 16 bases in between. The CDR3 DNA follows: TGTGCCAGCAGCTGGGGTTCCGGCGGAGGTACGCAGTATTTT. This translates into CASSWGSGGGTQYF. Filled out from reference TRBV7-2 and TRBJ2-3, the complete variable domain reads GAGVSQSPSNKVTEKGKDVELRCDPISGHTALYWYRQSLGQGLEFLIYFQGNSAPDKSGLPSDRFSAERTGGSVSTLTIQRTQQEDSAVYLCASSWGSGGGTQYFGPGTRLTVL.

In this sample, this clonotype turned up a few times. V is TRBV7-8 and J is TRBJ2-2, with 8 bases identical to TRBD1. Trimming cost V 5 bases and J 5 bases; bases outside gene matches: 4. CDR3 size: 14 residues. Germline V gene sequence: CDR1 SGHVS, CDR2 FQNEAQ. The CDR3 region is CASSPRQGTGELFF. The CDR3 DNA reads TGTGCCAGCAGCCCCCGACAGGGGACCGGGGAGCTGTTTTTT.

There are a few counts of this clonotype. The junction departs from the called germline gene at one end, perhaps through a read error. The gene calls are TRBV7-2 and TRBJ2-3, with D possibly being TRBD1 (7 bases). Looked up from germline, CDR1 is SGHTA and CDR2 is FQGNSA. The CDR3 contains 14 residues. The CDR3 DNA reads as TGTGCAAGCAAAGCAGGGGGGTTCCCAGATACGCAGTATTTT. Amino acid sequence: CASKAGGFPDTQYF.

This clonotype was picked up a small number of times. This sequence joins TRBV6-2 or TRBV6-3 and TRBJ1-4, with a possible D match to TRBD1 (6 bases). Trimming took 4 bases from V and 6 from J, leaving 12 bases between them. Germline V lookup: CDR1 MNHEY, CDR2 SVGEGT. The CDR3 loop spans 14 amino acids. The CDR3 DNA follows: TGTGCCAGCAGTTCTGTCGGACAGTATGAAAAACTGTTTTTT. Its translation is CASSSVGQYEKLFF.

This chain links TRBV10-3 with TRBJ2-2; possible D gene TRBD1, 5 bases. The V gene lost 3 bases and the J gene lost 2 bases, with 16 bases spanning the gap. In germline, CDR1 is ENHRY, CDR2 SYGVKD. This CDR3 contains 17 residues. The CDR3 region is CAISERQFSINTGELFF. The CDR3 DNA follows: TGTGCCATCAGTGAACGACAGTTTTCTATTAACACCGGGGAGCTGTTTTTT.

This clonotype has more than one count but fewer than ten. The rearrangement links TRBV6-2 or TRBV6-3 to TRBJ2-3, with D perhaps matching TRBD2 (6 bases). V was clipped by 2 bases and J by 3 bases, with 12 bases between them. CDR1 is MNHEY, CDR2 SVGEGT, per germline. This CDR3 contains 15 residues. CDR3 DNA sequence: TGTGCCAGCAGTTACAGGCGGGGAAGGACAGATACGCAGTATTTT. It codes for CASSYRRGRTDTQYF.

This clonotype has a handful of counts. V usage is TRBV5-1 and J usage is TRBJ2-2; 7 bases are shared with TRBD2. The V gene end was trimmed by 4 bases and the J gene end by 3 bases; junction bases not matched to a gene: 9. This CDR3 region has 16 residues. CDR1 is SGHRS, CDR2 YFSETQ, per germline. The CDR3 coding sequence is TGCGCCAGCAGCGACCGTGGGGGGGACCACACCGGGGAGCTGTTTTTT. Amino acid sequence: CASSDRGGDHTGELFF.

V and J are TRBV12-3 or TRBV12-4 and TRBJ2-2; 7 bases line up with TRBD1. The CDR3 length is 12 residues. V gave up 7 bases and J gave up 6 bases; unmatched junction bases: 2. The CDR3 DNA follows: TGTGCCAGCACCCAGGGGGCCGGGGAGCTGTTTTTT. It yields the protein CASTQGAGELFF.

This clonotype was seen repeatedly, ten times or more. V is TRBV20-1 and J is TRBJ2-5, with a tentative D call TRBD2 (5 bases). The V gene lost 6 bases and the J gene lost 5 bases, with 28 bases spanning the gap. Germline-derived CDR1 and CDR2 are DFQATT and SNEGSKA (reference sequence). The CDR3 runs to 17 residues. The CDR3 nucleotides are TGCAGTGCCAAGAGAGGGCTAGCTCAATATACTCGGGAGACCCAGTACTTC. It is translated as CSAKRGLAQYTRETQYF.

This clonotype has more than one count but fewer than ten. The CDR3 sequence: CASSLGGAASTDTQYF. As DNA, the CDR3 is TGTGCCAGCAGTTTGGGCGGGGCAGCTAGCACAGATACGCAGTATTTT. The chain is built from TRBV12-3 or TRBV12-4 and TRBJ2-3; D might be TRBD2 (6 bases). This CDR3 is built from 16 residues. Trimming removed 3 bases from V and 0 bases from J, with 13 bases in between.